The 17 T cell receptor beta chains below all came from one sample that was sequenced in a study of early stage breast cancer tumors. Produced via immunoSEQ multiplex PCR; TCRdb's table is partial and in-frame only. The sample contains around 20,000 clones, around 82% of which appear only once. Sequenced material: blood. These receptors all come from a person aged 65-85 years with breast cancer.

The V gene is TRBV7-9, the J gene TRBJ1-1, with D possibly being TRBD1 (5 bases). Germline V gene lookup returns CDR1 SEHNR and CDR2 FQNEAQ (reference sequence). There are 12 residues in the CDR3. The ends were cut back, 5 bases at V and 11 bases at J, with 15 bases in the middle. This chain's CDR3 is CASSRAGGRAFF. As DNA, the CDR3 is TGTGCCAGCAGCCGCGCCGGGGGACGTGCTTTCTTT.

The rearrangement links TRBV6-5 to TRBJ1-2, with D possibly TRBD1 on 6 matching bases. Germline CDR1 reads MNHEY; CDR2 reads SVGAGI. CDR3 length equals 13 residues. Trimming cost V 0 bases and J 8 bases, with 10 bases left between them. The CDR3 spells CASSYSGGEGYTF. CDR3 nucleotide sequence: TGTGCCAGCAGTTACTCAGGGGGTGAAGGCTACACCTTC.

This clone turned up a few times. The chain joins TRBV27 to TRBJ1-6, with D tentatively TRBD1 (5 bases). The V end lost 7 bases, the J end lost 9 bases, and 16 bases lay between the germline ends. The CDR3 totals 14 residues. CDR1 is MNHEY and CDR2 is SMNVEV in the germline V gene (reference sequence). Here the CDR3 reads CASTQPGGRSPLHF. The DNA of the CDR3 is TGTGCCAGCACCCAACCCGGGGGTCGTTCACCCCTCCACTTT.

In DNA, the CDR3 is TGTGCCAGCAGCCTCTTGACCTGGACAGAGGAGCAGTACTTC. Its protein product is CASSLLTWTEEQYF. The gene calls are TRBV11-2 and TRBJ2-7; TRBD1 might be the D (6 bases). Germline-derived CDR1 and CDR2 are SGHAT and FQNNGV. The CDR3 is 14 residues long. Deletions cut 5 bases from V and 7 bases from J, with 18 bases between.

The CDR3 DNA sequence: TGTGCCAGCAGAAGGGGGCTGTACTACGAGCAGTACTTC. Translated: CASRRGLYYEQYF. The V call is TRBV28, the J call TRBJ2-7; 7 bases fit TRBD1. V lost 6 bases and J lost 3; bases outside the gene matches: 5. The germline V gene has CDR1 MDHEN and CDR2 SYDVKM. The CDR3 extends over 13 amino acids.

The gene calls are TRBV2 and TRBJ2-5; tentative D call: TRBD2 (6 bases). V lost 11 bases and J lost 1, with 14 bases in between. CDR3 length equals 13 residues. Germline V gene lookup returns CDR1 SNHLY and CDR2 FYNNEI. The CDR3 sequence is CAGSRESQETQYF. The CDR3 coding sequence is TGTGCCGGATCCCGGGAGAGCCAAGAGACCCAGTACTTC.

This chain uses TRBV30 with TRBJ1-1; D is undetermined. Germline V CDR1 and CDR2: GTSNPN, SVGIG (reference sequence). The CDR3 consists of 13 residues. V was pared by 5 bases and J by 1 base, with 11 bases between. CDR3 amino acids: CAWLLSWNTEAFF. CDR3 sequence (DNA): TGTGCCTGGCTCCTTTCGTGGAACACTGAAGCTTTCTTT.

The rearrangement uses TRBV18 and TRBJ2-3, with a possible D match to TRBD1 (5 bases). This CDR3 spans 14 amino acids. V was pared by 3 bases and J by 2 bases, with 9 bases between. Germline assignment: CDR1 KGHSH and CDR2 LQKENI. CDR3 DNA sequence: TGTGCCAGCTCACCGGGGCAGTACACAGATACGCAGTATTTT. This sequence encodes CASSPGQYTDTQYF.

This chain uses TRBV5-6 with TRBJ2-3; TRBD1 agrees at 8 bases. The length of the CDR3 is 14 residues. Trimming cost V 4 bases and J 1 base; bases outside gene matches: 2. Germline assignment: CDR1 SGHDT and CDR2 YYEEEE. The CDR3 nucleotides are TGTGCCAGCAGCCTGGACAGGGGCACAGATACGCAGTATTTT. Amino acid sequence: CASSLDRGTDTQYF.

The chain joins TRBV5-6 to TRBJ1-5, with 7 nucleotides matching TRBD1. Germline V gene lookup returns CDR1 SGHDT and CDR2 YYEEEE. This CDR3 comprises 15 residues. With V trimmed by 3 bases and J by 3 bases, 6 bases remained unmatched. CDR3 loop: CASSYAGQPNQPQHF. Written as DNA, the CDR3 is TGTGCCAGCAGCTACGCGGGACAGCCCAATCAGCCCCAGCATTTT.

The CDR3 DNA is TGCAGCGTTCGACACCAGGGAACTGAAGCTTTCTTT. Translating gives CSVRHQGTEAFF. The V and J genes are TRBV29-1 and TRBJ1-1, with D possibly being TRBD1 (5 bases). This CDR3 has 12 amino acids. Trimming cost V 5 bases and J 5 bases, with 12 bases left between them. From germline, CDR1 is SQVTM and CDR2 ANQGSEA.

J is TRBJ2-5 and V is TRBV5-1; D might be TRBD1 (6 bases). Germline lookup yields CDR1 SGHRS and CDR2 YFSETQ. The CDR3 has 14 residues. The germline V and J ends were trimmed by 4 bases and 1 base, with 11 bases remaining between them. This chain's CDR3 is CASSQGQPQETQYF. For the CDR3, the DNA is TGCGCCAGCAGCCAGGGACAACCCCAAGAGACCCAGTACTTC.

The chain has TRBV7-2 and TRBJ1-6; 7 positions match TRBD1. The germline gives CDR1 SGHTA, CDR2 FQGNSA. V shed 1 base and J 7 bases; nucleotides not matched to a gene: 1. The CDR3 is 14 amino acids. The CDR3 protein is CASSLGRGNSPLHF. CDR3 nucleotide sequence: TGTGCCAGCAGCTTAGGCAGGGGGAATTCACCCCTCCACTTT.

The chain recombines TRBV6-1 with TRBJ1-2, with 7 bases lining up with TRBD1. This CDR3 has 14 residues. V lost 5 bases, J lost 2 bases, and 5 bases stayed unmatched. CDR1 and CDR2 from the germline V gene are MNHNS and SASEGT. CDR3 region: CASSRDRKNYGYTF. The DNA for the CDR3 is TGTGCCAGCAGTAGGGACAGAAAGAACTATGGCTACACCTTC.

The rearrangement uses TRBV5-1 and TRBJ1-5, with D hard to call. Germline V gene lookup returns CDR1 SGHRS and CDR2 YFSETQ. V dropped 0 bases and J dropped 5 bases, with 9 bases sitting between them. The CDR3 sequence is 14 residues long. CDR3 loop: CASSLGEPHQPQHF. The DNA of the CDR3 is TGCGCCAGCAGCTTGGGGGAGCCCCATCAGCCCCAGCATTTT.

CDR3 in amino acids: CASSLAGNYGYTF. The DNA of the CDR3 is TGTGCCAGCAGCCTAGCGGGGAACTATGGCTACACCTTC. The rearrangement links TRBV28 to TRBJ1-2; no clear D gene. This CDR3 has 13 residues. Germline V CDR1 and CDR2: MDHEN, SYDVKM. The V end was cut by 6 bases, the J end by 2 bases, with 10 bases between.

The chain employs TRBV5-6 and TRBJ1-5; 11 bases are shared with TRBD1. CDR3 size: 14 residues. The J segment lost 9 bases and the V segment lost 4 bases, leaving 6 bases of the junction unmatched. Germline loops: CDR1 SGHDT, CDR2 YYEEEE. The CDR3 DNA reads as TGTGCCAGCAGCACCGGGACAGGGGGAACGCCCCAGCATTTT. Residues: CASSTGTGGTPQHF.